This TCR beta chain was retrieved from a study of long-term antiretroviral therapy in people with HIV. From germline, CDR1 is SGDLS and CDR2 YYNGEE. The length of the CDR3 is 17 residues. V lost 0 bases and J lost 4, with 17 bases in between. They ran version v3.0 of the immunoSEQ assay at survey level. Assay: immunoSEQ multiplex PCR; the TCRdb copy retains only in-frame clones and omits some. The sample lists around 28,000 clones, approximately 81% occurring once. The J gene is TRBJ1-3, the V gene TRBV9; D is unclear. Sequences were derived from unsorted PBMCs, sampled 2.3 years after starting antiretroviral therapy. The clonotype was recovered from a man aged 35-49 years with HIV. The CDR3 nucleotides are TGTGCCAGCAGCGTAGCCATGGCAGCCCAACCGGGAAACACCATATATTTT. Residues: CASSVAMAAQPGNTIYF.